The rows below give T cell receptor beta chains drawn from one sample of a study of blood T cells in healthy people across ages. A single record per CDR3 protein comes from TCRdb applying MiXCR to the 5' RACE reads. This table has roughly 800,000 distinct CDR3 sequences, around a quarter appearing once. The sample also formed part of further work on T cells of mothers and their children.

Source material: blood. Every receptor here comes from a boy aged 5-17 years in good health. The CDR3 runs from the conserved cysteine through the conserved F or W. The D gene is left open where the match is weak. Clone size is stated in some rows and not others, as once, few, many or a class when expanded.

D: .
V: TRBV7-9
size: .
J: TRBJ1-4
CDR3: CASSSWSAMEKLFF
DNA: TGTGCCAGCAGCTCGTGGTCGGCAATGGAAAAACTGTTTTTT

D: TRBD2
V: TRBV5-1
size: .
J: TRBJ2-7
CDR3: CASSGHTGTSGYEQYF
DNA: TGCGCCAGCAGCGGGCATACCGGGACTAGCGGCTACGAGCAGTACTTC

D: TRBD2
V: TRBV20-1
size: few
J: TRBJ2-3
CDR3: CSAGSGRVDTQYF
DNA: TGCAGTGCTGGTAGCGGGAGGGTGGATACGCAGTATTTT

D: .
V: TRBV3-1
size: few
J: TRBJ1-1
CDR3: CASSQIGGTEAFF
DNA: TGTGCCAGCAGCCAGATCGGGGGCACTGAAGCTTTCTTT

D: TRBD1
V: TRBV7-2
size: once
J: TRBJ2-3
CDR3: CASSLDRGLLTDTQYF
DNA: TGTGCCAGCAGCTTGGACAGGGGGCTTTTAACAGATACGCAGTATTTT

D: .
V: TRBV5-5
size: few
J: TRBJ1-5
CDR3: CASTATGRSNQPQHF
DNA: TGTGCCAGCACCGCGACGGGCCGCAGCAATCAGCCCCAGCATTTT

D: TRBD1
V: TRBV20-1
size: .
J: TRBJ1-2
CDR3: CSAKTPDRAAF
DNA: TGCAGTGCCAAAACTCCGGACAGGGCCGCCTTC

D: .
V: TRBV19
size: .
J: TRBJ2-2
CDR3: CASSIATGELFF
DNA: TGTGCCAGTAGTATCGCAACCGGGGAGCTGTTTTTT

D: TRBD1
V: TRBV12-3/TRBV12-4
size: few
J: TRBJ1-3
CDR3: CASSLRDRAPGNTIYF
DNA: TGTGCCAGCAGCCTGCGGGACAGGGCCCCTGGAAACACCATATATTTT

D: TRBD2
V: TRBV29-1
size: .
J: TRBJ2-2
CDR3: CSVEGAFGSGRTGELFF
DNA: TGCAGCGTTGAAGGGGCTTTTGGGAGCGGGAGGACCGGGGAGCTGTTTTTT

D: .
V: TRBV3-1
size: .
J: TRBJ2-7
CDR3: CASSQSYRLSSYEQYF
DNA: TGTGCCAGCAGCCAATCTTATCGACTGAGCTCCTACGAGCAGTACTTC

D: .
V: TRBV29-1
size: .
J: TRBJ2-5
CDR3: CSVRGYETQYF
DNA: TGCAGCGTGCGGGGCTACGAGACCCAGTACTTC

D: .
V: TRBV7-9
size: few
J: TRBJ2-4
CDR3: CASSTLTEKNIQYF
DNA: TGTGCCAGCAGCACGTTGACTGAAAAAAACATTCAGTACTTC

D: .
V: TRBV21-1
size: .
J: TRBJ2-1
CDR3: CASPAGTHRHNEQFF
DNA: TGTGCCAGCCCCGCTGGTACTCATCGCCACAATGAGCAGTTCTTC

D: .
V: TRBV7-9
size: few
J: TRBJ2-7
CDR3: CASSLLLAAYEQYF
DNA: TGTGCCAGCAGCTTGTTACTCGCAGCATACGAGCAGTACTTC

D: TRBD1
V: TRBV20-1
size: .
J: TRBJ2-7
CDR3: CSAMTGVREQYF
DNA: TGCAGTGCTATGACAGGGGTTCGCGAGCAGTACTTC

D: .
V: TRBV2
size: few
J: TRBJ2-7
CDR3: CASSEGLQAPEQYF
DNA: TGTGCCAGCAGTGAAGGGTTGCAGGCCCCCGAGCAGTACTTC

D: TRBD1
V: TRBV7-8
size: .
J: TRBJ2-7
CDR3: CASSLETGWSYEQYF
DNA: TGTGCCAGCAGCTTAGAGACAGGGTGGAGCTACGAGCAGTACTTC

D: .
V: TRBV12-3/TRBV12-4
size: .
J: TRBJ2-4
CDR3: CASSLALGGPRLKNIQYF
DNA: TGTGCCAGCAGTTTAGCGCTGGGGGGGCCGAGGTTGAAAAACATTCAGTACTTC

D: .
V: TRBV6-1
size: .
J: TRBJ2-5
CDR3: CASIVWDGTQYF
DNA: TGTGCCAGCATAGTGTGGGATGGGACCCAGTACTTC

D: .
V: TRBV10-3
size: .
J: TRBJ1-1
CDR3: CAISESYGTEAFF
DNA: TGTGCCATCAGTGAGTCGTACGGCACTGAAGCTTTCTTT

D: TRBD2
V: TRBV20-1
size: .
J: TRBJ2-7
CDR3: CSARFSGLATELSYEQYF
DNA: TGCAGTGCTAGATTTTCGGGACTAGCGACTGAACTTAGCTACGAGCAGTACTTC

D: .
V: TRBV6-2/TRBV6-3
size: few
J: TRBJ1-5
CDR3: CASSQLQGVSNQPQHF
DNA: TGTGCCAGCAGTCAACTTCAAGGGGTTAGCAATCAGCCCCAGCATTTT

D: TRBD1
V: TRBV2
size: .
J: TRBJ2-5
CDR3: CASRVHRGLETQYF
DNA: TGTGCCAGCAGGGTTCACAGGGGCTTGGAGACCCAGTACTTC

D: .
V: TRBV7-2
size: .
J: TRBJ2-7
CDR3: CASSLIPIDEQYF
DNA: TGTGCCAGCAGCTTAATTCCGATTGACGAGCAGTACTTC

D: TRBD2
V: TRBV19
size: .
J: TRBJ2-1
CDR3: CASSILPSGSNEQFF
DNA: TGTGCCAGTAGTATCCTGCCTAGCGGGAGTAATGAGCAGTTCTTC

D: TRBD2
V: TRBV29-1
size: .
J: TRBJ2-3
CDR3: CSVGSGSTDTQYF
DNA: TGCAGCGTTGGTAGCGGGAGCACAGATACGCAGTATTTT

D: TRBD1
V: TRBV5-1
size: few
J: TRBJ2-1
CDR3: CASSLETGGYNEQFF
DNA: TGCGCCAGCAGCTTGGAAACAGGGGGATACAATGAGCAGTTCTTC

D: .
V: TRBV3-1
size: .
J: TRBJ1-3
CDR3: CASSQTGNTIYF
DNA: TGTGCCAGCAGCCAAACAGGAAACACCATATATTTT

D: TRBD2
V: TRBV7-8
size: few
J: TRBJ2-7
CDR3: CASSFMREDHYEQYF
DNA: TGTGCCAGCAGCTTCATGCGGGAGGATCACTACGAGCAGTACTTC

D: .
V: TRBV21-1
size: .
J: TRBJ2-4
CDR3: CASSQREGAHIQYF
DNA: TGTGCCAGCAGCCAAAGAGAGGGGGCACACATTCAGTACTTC

D: TRBD1
V: TRBV20-1
size: .
J: TRBJ1-2
CDR3: CSARGTAEGQWGDYGYTF
DNA: TGCAGTGCTAGAGGGACTGCGGAGGGACAGTGGGGGGACTATGGCTACACCTTC